These 2 T cell receptor beta chains were all obtained from the same sample, sequenced in a study of cytomegalovirus exposure and HLA in healthy donors. Data came from immunoSEQ multiplex PCR; TCRdb stores just in-frame clones and leaves some out. Seen here are over 150,000 clones, 86% observed once, and the top ten hold about 2.2%. Sequencing was done on a sample of PBMCs. These receptors were collected from a human donor in good health.

The V call is TRBV9, the J call TRBJ2-3; 9 bases are a match to TRBD2. With V trimmed by 0 bases and J by 0 bases, 5 bases remained unmatched. The CDR3 loop spans 17 amino acids. Germline V gene lookup returns CDR1 SGDLS and CDR2 YYNGEE. The CDR3 coding sequence is TGTGCCAGCAGCGTAGGGAGCGGGGGGTTTAGCACAGATACGCAGTATTTT. Translated: CASSVGSGGFSTDTQYF.

V usage is TRBV5-6 and J usage is TRBJ1-3; a weak D match, TRBD1 (6 bases). V was pared by 3 bases and J by 4 bases, with 11 bases between. Germline values: CDR1 SGHDT, CDR2 YYEEEE. This CDR3 spans 14 amino acids. CDR3 in amino acids: CASSSGTLGNTIYF. DNA for the CDR3: TGTGCCAGCAGCTCCGGGACACTGGGAAACACCATATATTTT.